Below, one T cell receptor beta chain is given with its context. Its specificity is not known. Through a sample-barcoded 5' primer and a J-beta primer mix, a second PCR was run for about 7 to 12 cycles. Every cDNA was tagged by a template-switch adaptor with 12 random nucleotides. TCRdb analysed the 5' RACE reads with MiXCR anew, one entry per CDR3 protein. Counted here are 800,000 or so distinct CDR3 sequences, 20% to 25% occurring once; the ten biggest clones make up under 4%. The CDR3 covers 13 residues. Per the germline V gene, CDR1 is MDHEN and CDR2 is SYDVKM. V shed 9 bases, J shed 3 bases, and the junction held 7 bases outside the gene matches. This sample was taken from a study of blood T cells in healthy people across ages. Study-level findings and limits: Naive and antigen-experienced cells could not be conclusively compared, given unsorted PBMCs.

In addition, the sample was reused for a study of T cells of mothers and their children. That report adds: Related mother and child pairs showed slightly greater overlap (not significant) than unrelated pairs did.

This clonotype originated in a boy between 5 and 17 years old in good health. This chain connects TRBV28 to TRBJ2-5; 7 bases agree with TRBD1. Sequences were obtained from blood. The CDR3 is CASSGTVEETQYF. The CDR3 bases are TGTGCCAGTTCCGGGACAGTAGAAGAGACCCAGTACTTC.